The sample holds a few counts of the clone carrying this T cell receptor (beta chain). The antigen remains undetermined. This sample stems from a study of CD8+CD57+ T cells in acquired aplastic anemia. Findings and limits, study-wide: Patient-derived CD8+CD57+ populations exhibited diminished diversity relative to total CD4+ and CD8+ pools.

Sequenced patients had shown CD8+CD57+ cell expansion by flow cytometry. The study also sequenced CD8+CD57+ effector memory cells from a sixth of the 12 patients. CDR3 and TCR beta VDJ profiling relied on a genomic DNA template. TCRdb used MiXCR to reprocess the reads, holding one entry per CDR3 protein. The sample lists 15,000 to 20,000 distinct CDR3 sequences, 30% to 45% occurring once. Sequenced sample: CD8+CD57+ T cells sorted from PBMCs. Subset given: bead-enriched CD8+CD57+ effector memory T cells from SAA patients. The clonotype was recovered from a human donor with aplastic anemia.

CDR3 nucleotides: TGTGCCAGCAGCCCACAGGGGGCGCAAACAGATACGCAGTATTTT. The encoded protein is CASSPQGAQTDTQYF. The chain joins TRBV11-1 to TRBJ2-3; TRBD1 aligns across 9 bases. Germline assignment: CDR1 SGHAT and CDR2 FQDESV (reference sequence). The junction had 6 bases not matched to a gene; V was cut back by 5 bases and J by 3 bases. The CDR3 has 15 amino acids.